A selection of T cell receptor beta chains follows, all from one sample in a study of vaccination and CD4 T cells after COVID-19. TCRdb re-analysed the PCR reads in MiXCR, keeping a single row per CDR3 protein. This sample has approximately 20,000 distinct CDR3 sequences, with 70% found just once. These TCRs are of unknown antigen specificity. The source material was CD4+ T cells from blood, cultured in vitro. These receptors all come from a human donor who had recovered from COVID-19. The CDR3 runs from the conserved cysteine through the conserved F or W. A D gene is named only where the DNA matches it firmly. Part of the rows lack a size; the others show once, few, many or a class for expanded clones.

D	size	V	CDR3
NA	once	TRBV29-1	CSVRDGPNYGYTF
TRBD1	NA	TRBV20-1	CSARRPTGDGVTQYF
NA	NA	TRBV28	CASRGTENQPQHF
TRBD1	few	TRBV23-1	CASSHLRDSRLQETQYF
TRBD1	NA	TRBV7-9	CASSPRQGVNFAEAFF
TRBD1	few	TRBV2	CASSQGVGGNTIYF
TRBD1	NA	TRBV7-2	CASSRTGTGPTDTQYF
NA	NA	TRBV6-1	CASSDGTEYSTDTQYF
TRBD2	few	TRBV19	CASSIRAGGSDTQYF
NA	NA	TRBV11-1	CASSLVSGLAQNIQYF
NA	NA	TRBV12-3/TRBV12-4	CASSAGIAIATGGYTF
TRBD2	once	TRBV7-2	CASSFDSGPAYEQYF
NA	NA	TRBV2	CASSRRDSLVTDTQYF
TRBD1	few	TRBV15	CATSRDSRGQGLPYNSPLHF
TRBD1	once	TRBV28	CASIGQAGQPQHF
NA	NA	TRBV2	CASRMVRGRVTQYF
NA	NA	TRBV20-1	CSTLSQPQHF
TRBD1	NA	TRBV7-9	CASSLVTGWGYF
TRBD1	NA	TRBV20-1	CSARRTGGFGNTIYF
NA	NA	TRBV27	CASSLRGDSGNTIYF
NA	NA	TRBV7-9	CASSPDNTEAFF
NA	NA	TRBV20-1	CSASVSGSGANVLTF
TRBD1	NA	TRBV2	CASTMTGMGYGYTF
NA	large	TRBV27	CASSYKGIEGNTIYF
NA	NA	TRBV20-1	CSYTRDTGYEQYF
NA	few	TRBV20-1	CSARESVGTNQPQHF
NA	NA	TRBV20-1	CSARDSETGLGGLFF
NA	NA	TRBV6-1	CATKSGGPENTIYF
NA	few	TRBV21-1	CASSAGRVSGTEAFF
TRBD2	once	TRBV7-8	CASGGLGQLRGETQYF
TRBD1	NA	TRBV28	CASSPPGQGAETQYF
TRBD1	few	TRBV2	CASSVRRQGNYGYTF
TRBD1	medium-sized	TRBV20-1	CSARGTRGWFSGELFF
NA	NA	TRBV11-2	CASSLIEQFF
TRBD2	NA	TRBV10-3	CAISAGGRASETQYF
NA	NA	TRBV28	CASSFEQASRAQYF
NA	NA	TRBV27	CASSLHGYYGYTF